This TCR beta chain was recorded in a study of blood T cell repertoires in COVID-19. Study in general: Specimens from acute and convalescent COVID-19 originated in the United States, Italy and Spain. In each case, the material was cDNA or gDNA derived from T cells, B-cell-depleted T cells, or PBMCs.

TCRdb's copy holds only in-frame clones and misses some; the assay was immunoSEQ multiplex PCR. Of tens of thousands of clones in the sample, over 80% were seen once. Germline V gene sequence: CDR1 SQVTM, CDR2 ANQGSEA. Trimming at V came to 7 bases and at J to 7 bases, leaving 9 bases not matched to a gene. This CDR3 spans 13 amino acids. The chain uses TRBV29-1 and TRBJ2-2; 7 bases line up with TRBD1. The receptor was isolated from a human donor in a cohort sampled during active COVID-19. The sample comprised peripheral blood. DNA of the CDR3: TGCAGCGGAACTAGGACAGGCGGCGGGGAGCTGTTTTTT. It codes for CSGTRTGGGELFF.